This TCR beta chain was recovered during a study of blood T cell repertoires in COVID-19. On the study more broadly: The United States, Italy and Spain provided the acute and convalescent COVID-19 samples.

The germline V gene has CDR1 MDHEN and CDR2 SYDVKM. The CDR3 totals 16 residues. J lost 0 bases, V lost 6 bases, and 9 bases had no gene match. Authors' data handling: Amplification of reference gene primers was used by the study to estimate nucleated cell counts. TCRdb keeps only in-frame clones here, not all; method: immunoSEQ multiplex PCR. V and J calls and clone size are given by that table; D and trimming were obtained from the DNA. The sample records 130,000 to 150,000 clones, over 70% being singletons. Sequencing was carried out using peripheral blood. This sequence was found in an elderly man with acute or convalescent COVID-19. The chain uses TRBV28 and TRBJ1-2; 8 nucleotides match TRBD1. The CDR3 loop is CASRTTGATSNYGYTF. The CDR3, as DNA: TGTGCCAGCAGGACGACAGGGGCTACATCTAACTATGGCTACACCTTC.